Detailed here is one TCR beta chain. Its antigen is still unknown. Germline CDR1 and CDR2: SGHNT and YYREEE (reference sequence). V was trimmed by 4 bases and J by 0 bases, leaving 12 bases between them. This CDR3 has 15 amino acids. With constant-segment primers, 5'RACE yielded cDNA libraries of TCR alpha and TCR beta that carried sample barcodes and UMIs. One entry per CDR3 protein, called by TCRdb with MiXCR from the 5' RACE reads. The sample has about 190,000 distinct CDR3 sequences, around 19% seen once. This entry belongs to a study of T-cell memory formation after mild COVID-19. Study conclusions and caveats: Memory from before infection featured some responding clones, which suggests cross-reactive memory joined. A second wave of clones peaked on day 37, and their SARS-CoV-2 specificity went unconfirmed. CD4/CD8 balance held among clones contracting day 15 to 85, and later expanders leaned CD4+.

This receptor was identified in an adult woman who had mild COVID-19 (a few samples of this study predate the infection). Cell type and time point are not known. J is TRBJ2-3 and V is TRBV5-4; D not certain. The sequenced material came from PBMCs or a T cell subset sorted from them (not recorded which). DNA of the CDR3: TGTGCCAGCAGCCCGGACCAGTCTAGCACAGATACGCAGTATTTT. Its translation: CASSPDQSSTDTQYF.